The 21 T cell receptor beta chains below come from one sample, sequenced in a study of blood T cell repertoires in COVID-19. Only in-frame clones appear in the TCRdb table, and some are missing; sequencing was by immunoSEQ multiplex PCR. The table shows tens of thousands of clones, with about 87% occurring only once. Sequencing used peripheral blood. The receptors were gathered from a man in his forties or fifties with acute or convalescent COVID-19.

This clone was counted once. This chain joins TRBV9 and TRBJ1-4; D unclear. Trimming shortened V by 3 bases and J by 3 bases, and 18 bases separated the two germline ends. Germline CDR1 SGDLS, CDR2 YYNGEE. CDR3 length: 17 amino acids. CDR3 region: CASSASLSWEANEKLFF. CDR3 nucleotides: TGTGCCAGCAGCGCCAGCTTGAGCTGGGAGGCTAATGAAAAACTGTTTTTT.

The chain carries TRBV6-4 and TRBJ1-2; 8 bases map to TRBD1. The germline gives CDR1 MRHNA, CDR2 SNTAGT. This CDR3 is 16 amino acids long. J was trimmed by 4 bases and V by 7 bases; bases with no gene match: 14. In DNA form, the CDR3 reads TGTGCCAGCACCGACTCTGGCAGGGGGCATGTCTATGGCTACACCTTC. Translating gives CASTDSGRGHVYGYTF.

The rearrangement uses TRBV10-2 and TRBJ2-7; 7 nucleotides align to TRBD1. Trimming took 4 bases from V and 3 from J; bases not matched to a gene: 9. This CDR3 contains 15 residues. Germline CDR1 reads WSHSY; CDR2 reads SAAADI. CDR3 in amino acids: CASSGTGQRYYEQYF. As DNA, the CDR3 is TGCGCCAGCAGTGGTACGGGACAGAGATACTACGAGCAGTACTTC.

Concerning this clone itself: It is unclear where the CDR3 begins or ends on the DNA, so no DNA is shown, and the CDR3 is as TCRdb lists it. This CDR3 is CASSFGQGARF. V and J are TRBV12-3 or TRBV12-4 and TRBJ1-3; the D call TRBD1 from the table was never checked on the DNA. The CDR3 is 11 amino acids in total, end residues counted.

The rearrangement joins TRBV6-1 to TRBJ1-3; D call uncertain. There are 14 residues in the CDR3. Germline lookup yields CDR1 MNHNS and CDR2 SASEGT. V lost 2 bases and J 1 base, leaving 6 bases between the germline ends. This CDR3 is CASSERASGNTIYF. CDR3 nucleotide sequence: TGTGCCAGCAGTGAACGCGCGTCTGGAAACACCATATATTTT.

This chain links TRBV7-2 with TRBJ1-5; weak D call: TRBD1 (6 bases). Trimming pared 5 bases from V and 4 bases from J, leaving 9 bases between. Germline CDR1 and CDR2: SGHTA and FQGNSA. This CDR3 contains 13 residues. The CDR3 loop is CASSADRNQPQHF. CDR3 coding DNA: TGTGCCAGCAGCGCAGACAGGAATCAGCCCCAGCATTTT.

The V call is TRBV15, the J call TRBJ1-1; D not certain. CDR1 and CDR2 from the germline V gene are LNHNV and YYDKDF (reference sequence). The V end lost 0 bases, the J end lost 8 bases, and 10 bases lay between the germline ends. The CDR3 runs 13 residues. The CDR3 reads CATSREWETEAFF. Written as DNA, the CDR3 is TGTGCCACCAGCAGAGAATGGGAGACCGAAGCTTTCTTT. Based on the CDR3 plus reference TRBV15 and TRBJ1-1, the full variable domain is DAMVIQNPRYQVTQFGKPVTLSCSQTLNHNVMYWYQQKSSQAPKLLFHYYDKDFNNEADTPDNFQSRRPNTSFCFLDIRSPGLGDTAMYLCATSREWETEAFFGQGTRLTVV.

This clone appeared once. The chain recombines TRBV21-1 with TRBJ1-2; the table's TRBD1 call for D was not verified on the DNA. TRBV21-1 is classified as a pseudogene. The CDR3 is 15 residues long. The CDR3 protein is CASSKEPGWADGYTF. The CDR3 nucleotides read TGTGCCAGCAGCAAAGAGCCAGGGTGGGCCGATGGCTACACCTTC.

The V and J genes are TRBV7-6 and TRBJ1-6; TRBD1 aligns across 8 bases. The germline gives CDR1 SGHVS, CDR2 FNYEAQ. The CDR3 length is 18 residues. V gave up 2 bases and J gave up 7 bases; unmatched junction bases: 13. In DNA, the CDR3 is TGTGCCAGCAGCTTAATACCCCCGGCAGGGGGCCTGAATTCACCCCTCCACTTT. It encodes CASSLIPPAGGLNSPLHF.

V is TRBV19 and J is TRBJ1-2, with D unclear. V was cut by 7 bases and J by 2 bases, with 14 bases left in between. Germline V gene lookup returns CDR1 LNHDA and CDR2 SQIVND (reference sequence). The CDR3 loop spans 14 amino acids. The CDR3 sequence: CASNAFGGNYGYTF. Written as DNA, the CDR3 is TGTGCCAGTAACGCGTTCGGAGGGAACTATGGCTACACCTTC.

V usage is TRBV18 and J usage is TRBJ1-3, with 7 bases fitting TRBD1. This CDR3 has 14 residues. The germline V gene encodes CDR1 KGHSH and CDR2 LQKENI. V lost 4 bases to trimming and J lost 4 bases; unmatched junction nucleotides: 4. DNA for the CDR3: TGTGCCAGCTCACTGACAGGGAACGGAAACACCATATATTTT. Its protein product is CASSLTGNGNTIYF.

This chain connects TRBV13 to TRBJ2-1, with D possibly TRBD1 on 5 matching bases. V was cut by 5 bases and J by 2 bases, with 16 bases left in between. Germline V gene data show CDR1 as PRHDT and CDR2 as FYEKMQ (reference sequence). The CDR3 has 16 residues. The CDR3 sequence is CASSEDTDEPYNEQFF. CDR3 bases: TGTGCCAGCAGCGAGGACACAGACGAGCCCTACAATGAGCAGTTCTTC.

Note on this clone: Germline is not matched at one junction end, which may reflect a read error. The chain links TRBV5-1 to TRBJ1-1, with D tentatively TRBD1 (6 bases). CDR3 size: 15 residues. The germline gives CDR1 SGHRS, CDR2 YFSETQ. CDR3 protein: CANSFTGIMNTEAFF. In DNA, the CDR3 is TGCGCCAACAGCTTTACAGGGATCATGAACACTGAAGCTTTCTTT.

In its sample, this clone was seen once. This chain connects TRBV27 to TRBJ2-7, with TRBD1 matching over 7 bases. CDR1 is MNHEY, CDR2 SMNVEV, per germline (reference sequence). The V and J ends lost 0 bases and 6 bases, in that order; junction bases with no gene match: 11. The CDR3 is 16 amino acids. CDR3 sequence reads: CASSLSRLGTVREQYF. In DNA, the CDR3 is TGTGCCAGCAGTTTATCGAGGCTAGGGACAGTCCGCGAGCAGTACTTC.

The chain recombines TRBV11-2 with TRBJ1-2, with D possibly being TRBD1 (5 bases). The germline CDR1 and CDR2 sequences are SGHAT and FQNNGV. CDR3 length equals 15 residues. With 5 bases removed from V and 8 bases from J, the gap between germline ends came to 21 bases. The DNA of the CDR3 is TGTGCCAGCAGCCCCCAGGGCGGGGCGAGTCTAGGCTACACCTTC. Protein: CASSPQGGASLGYTF.

The gene calls are TRBV19 and TRBJ2-7; 7 bases align to TRBD1. J was trimmed by 3 bases and V by 5 bases; bases with no gene match: 4. Germline assignment: CDR1 LNHDA and CDR2 SQIVND (reference sequence). This CDR3 spans 13 amino acids. The CDR3 protein is CASSWTGHYEQYF. Written as DNA, the CDR3 is TGTGCCAGTAGTTGGACAGGTCACTACGAGCAGTACTTC.

The chain is built from TRBV6-2 or TRBV6-3 and TRBJ2-6; a possible D gene is TRBD1 (5 bases). Germline CDR1 and CDR2: MNHEY and SVGEGT. V lost 1 base, J lost 4 bases, and 14 bases lay in between. The length of the CDR3 is 17 residues. DNA of the CDR3: TGTGCCAGCAGTTACTTCATCCAGGGCTCCGGGGCCAACGTCCTGACTTTC. This translates into CASSYFIQGSGANVLTF.

The V gene is TRBV29-1, the J gene TRBJ1-1; D not certain. The V gene's germline CDR1 is SQVTM and CDR2 ANQGSEA. CDR3 length equals 13 residues. Trimming took off 4 bases at V and 5 bases at J, with 14 bases between the two ends. The CDR3 DNA reads as TGCAGCGTTGGTGGTTCCCCGGGGACTGAAGCTTTCTTT. Translated, it gives CSVGGSPGTEAFF.

The CDR3 region has the DNA TGTGCCAGCAGTTACAAGCGGCCCACAGATACGCAGTATTTT. The encoded protein is CASSYKRPTDTQYF. J is TRBJ2-3 and V is TRBV6-5; D possibly corresponds to TRBD2 (5 bases). The V end was cut by 2 bases, the J end by 2 bases, with 8 bases between. Germline lookup yields CDR1 MNHEY and CDR2 SVGAGI. CDR3 length: 14 residues.

This clone has only a few counts. The chain is built from TRBV6-4 and TRBJ2-1; TRBD1 matches at 7 bases. The CDR3 sequence is 16 residues long. Trimming cost V 2 bases and J 3 bases; bases outside gene matches: 7. Per germline, CDR1 MRHNA and CDR2 SNTAGT. The CDR3 nucleotides are TGTGCCAGCAGTGACCTTCCGGGACAGAGCTACAATGAGCAGTTCTTC. This gives the protein CASSDLPGQSYNEQFF.

The CDR3 region is CATSVTGDNQPQHF. The CDR3, as DNA: TGTGCCACCAGTGTAACAGGGGACAATCAGCCCCAGCATTTT. The chain has TRBV24-1 and TRBJ1-5; 7 positions agree with TRBD1. V shed 5 bases, J shed 3 bases, and the junction held 3 bases outside the gene matches. Germline CDR1 and CDR2: KGHDR and SFDVKD. This CDR3 region has 14 residues.